These 12 T cell receptor beta chains were all obtained from the same sample, sequenced in a study of T cells in Graves' hyperthyroidism and ophthalmopathy (dated by TCRdb to between 2018 and 2020). Library generation was performed with multiplex PCR. These reads were obtained on an Illumina HiSeq 2000. TCR beta CDR3 regions were amplified from RNA transcripts. A first-round RT-PCR of the TCR CDR3 used the HTBI primer set with the Qiagen OneStep RT-PCR kit. TCRdb reran the public reads through fastp at Q25 and MiXCR, keeping productive beta chains. Rows are unified per CDR3 protein, each entry keeping the most common DNA and genes. A total of hundreds of thousands of distinct CDR3 sequences appear in this sample, about 17% of them only once. The top ten constitute around 4% of the sample. Sequences were obtained from blood. These TCRs come from a woman aged 30 to 39 with Graves' hyperthyroidism.

A note on this clonotype: Since a much larger clone is just one base distant, this may be a read error. The V gene is TRBV11-2, the J gene TRBJ1-1; D not resolved. Germline V lookup: CDR1 SGHAT, CDR2 FQNNGV. The V and J ends lost 0 bases and 4 bases respectively, with 12 bases between them. The CDR3 loop spans 15 amino acids. In DNA form, the CDR3 reads TGTGCCAGCAGCTTAGAGGCGGGTATGGTCACTGAAGCTTTCTTT. Encoded protein: CASSLEAGMVTEAFF.

This clonotype has ten or more counts. The chain links TRBV3-1 to TRBJ2-2; D ambiguous. This CDR3 is 14 amino acids long. The V end was cut by 3 bases, the J end by 3 bases, with 8 bases between. Germline CDR1 and CDR2: LGHDT and YNNKEL (reference sequence). The CDR3 region has the DNA TGTGCCAGCAGCCAGGCAGCATACACCGGGGAGCTGTTTTTT. This translates into CASSQAAYTGELFF.

This clonotype was counted between two and nine times. This chain uses TRBV29-1 with TRBJ2-7, with 12 bases fitting TRBD1. The CDR3 extends over 12 amino acids. In germline, CDR1 is SQVTM, CDR2 ANQGSEA. The V and J ends lost 7 bases and 5 bases, in that order; junction bases with no gene match: 3. The chain's CDR3 is CSAGTGGNEQYF. CDR3 DNA sequence: TGCAGCGCGGGGACAGGGGGCAACGAGCAGTACTTC.

This clonotype occurred many times. The V call is TRBV20-1, the J call TRBJ2-1, with 11 bases fitting TRBD2. With V trimmed by 3 bases and J by 2 bases, 6 bases remained unmatched. Germline CDR1 and CDR2: DFQATT and SNEGSKA (reference sequence). This CDR3 region has 16 residues. The DNA for the CDR3 is TGCAGTGCTAGGCTAGCGGGAGGCCCCACCTACAATGAGCAGTTCTTC. It is translated as CSARLAGGPTYNEQFF.

A word on this clonotype: A much bigger clone sits one base away, suggesting this may be a read error. The chain combines TRBV30 with TRBJ1-5; D is unresolved. V lost 2 bases, J lost 8 bases, and 10 bases lay in between. Germline lookup yields CDR1 GTSNPN and CDR2 SVGIG (reference sequence). The CDR3 is 12 amino acids. The CDR3 sequence is CAWSTNHEPQHF. CDR3 bases: TGTGCCTGGAGTACTAATCATGAGCCCCAGCATTTT.

A few counts support this clonotype. V gene TRBV7-2 combines with J gene TRBJ1-5; D is ambiguous. Germline V gene lookup returns CDR1 SGHTA and CDR2 FQGNSA. CDR3 length equals 15 residues. Trimming cost V 5 bases and J 3 bases, with 14 bases left between them. As DNA, the CDR3 is TGTGCCAGCAGCCCGTCAGTGTCAGTCAATCAGCCCCAGCATTTT. Protein sequence: CASSPSVSVNQPQHF.

This clonotype was observed a handful of times. V and J are TRBV5-1 and TRBJ2-1, with D perhaps TRBD1 (6 bases). With 2 bases removed from V and 9 bases from J, the gap between germline ends came to 6 bases. Germline V CDR1 and CDR2: SGHRS, YFSETQ. CDR3 length: 11 residues. CDR3 DNA: TGCGCCAGCAGCTTCAGGGGTGAGCAGTTCTTC. Protein product: CASSFRGEQFF.

The chain carries TRBV24-1 and TRBJ1-6, with D perhaps matching TRBD1 (6 bases). V was trimmed by 1 base and J by 7 bases, leaving 22 bases between them. Germline loops: CDR1 KGHDR, CDR2 SFDVKD. CDR3 length: 19 residues. CDR3 bases: TGTGCCACCAGTGATTTCCCCATGACGGTCAGGGGTTCGAATTCACCCCTCCACTTT. It encodes CATSDFPMTVRGSNSPLHF.

Only a few counts were recorded for this clonotype. This rearrangement joins TRBV18 to TRBJ2-6; 7 bases agree with TRBD1. Per germline, CDR1 KGHSH and CDR2 LQKENI. This CDR3 spans 18 amino acids. Trimming removed 0 bases from V and 0 bases from J; junction bases left unmatched: 5. The CDR3 coding sequence is TGTGCCAGCTCACCACCAGTAGGGGGCGCCTCTGGGGCCAACGTCCTGACTTTC. This codes for CASSPPVGGASGANVLTF.

This clonotype was observed at least ten times. The J gene is TRBJ2-1, the V gene TRBV7-8, with 12 positions matching TRBD2. Germline loops: CDR1 SGHVS, CDR2 FQNEAQ. There are 16 residues in the CDR3. V shed 6 bases, J shed 3 bases, and the junction held 6 bases outside the gene matches. The CDR3 DNA follows: TGTGCCAGCAGGTCACCGGGACTAGCGGGCTACAATGAGCAGTTCTTC. It encodes CASRSPGLAGYNEQFF.

This clonotype was detected a few times. This rearrangement joins TRBV12-3 or TRBV12-4 to TRBJ2-1, with a possible D match to TRBD2 (5 bases). The CDR3 consists of 14 residues. V lost 7 bases and J lost 4, with 14 bases in between. This chain's CDR3 is CASTDRGFYNEQFF. The DNA of the CDR3 is TGTGCCAGCACTGATAGAGGGTTTTACAATGAGCAGTTCTTC.

Worth noting for this clonotype: Mismatch with germline at one junction end may stem from a read error. V and J are TRBV7-2 and TRBJ1-4, with a weak D call TRBD1 (6 bases). Per the germline V gene, CDR1 is SGHTA and CDR2 is FQGNSA. This CDR3 spans 13 amino acids. CDR3 DNA: TGTGCCGGCAGCTTGGGGAAGGGGGGAAAACTGTTTTTT. Translation: CAGSLGKGGKLFF.